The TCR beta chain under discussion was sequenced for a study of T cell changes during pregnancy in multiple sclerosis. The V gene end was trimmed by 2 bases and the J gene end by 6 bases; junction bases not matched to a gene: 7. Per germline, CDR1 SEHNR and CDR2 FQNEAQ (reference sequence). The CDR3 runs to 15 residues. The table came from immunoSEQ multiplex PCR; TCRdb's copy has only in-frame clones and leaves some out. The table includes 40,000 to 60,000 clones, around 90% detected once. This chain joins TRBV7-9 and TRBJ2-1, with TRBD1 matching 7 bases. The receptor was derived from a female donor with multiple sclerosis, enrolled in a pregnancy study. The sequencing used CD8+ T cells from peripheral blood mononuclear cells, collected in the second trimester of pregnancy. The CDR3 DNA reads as TGTGCCAGCAGCTTAAGACAGGGATCCCTCAATGAGCAGTTCTTC. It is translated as CASSLRQGSLNEQFF.